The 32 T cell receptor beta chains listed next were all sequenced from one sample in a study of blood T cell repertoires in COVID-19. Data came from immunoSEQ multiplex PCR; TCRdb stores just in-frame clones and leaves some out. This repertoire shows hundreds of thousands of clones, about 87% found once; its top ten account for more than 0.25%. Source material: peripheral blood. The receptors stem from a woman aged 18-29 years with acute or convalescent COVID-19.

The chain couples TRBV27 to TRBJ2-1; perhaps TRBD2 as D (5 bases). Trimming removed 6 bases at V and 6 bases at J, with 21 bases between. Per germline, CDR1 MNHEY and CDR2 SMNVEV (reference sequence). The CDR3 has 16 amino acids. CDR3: CASRRRGLGLGNEQFF. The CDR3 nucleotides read TGTGCCAGCAGGCGCCGGGGTCTAGGTCTGGGCAATGAGCAGTTCTTC.

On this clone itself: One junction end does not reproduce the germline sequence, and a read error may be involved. CDR3 in DNA: TGTGTCAGCAGCTTCAGGGGAGCCCTCCACTTT. Amino acid sequence: CVSSFRGALHF. The rearrangement joins TRBV5-8 to TRBJ1-6; possibly TRBD1 for D (6 bases). CDR3 length equals 11 residues. Germline V gene lookup returns CDR1 SGHTS and CDR2 YDEGEE.

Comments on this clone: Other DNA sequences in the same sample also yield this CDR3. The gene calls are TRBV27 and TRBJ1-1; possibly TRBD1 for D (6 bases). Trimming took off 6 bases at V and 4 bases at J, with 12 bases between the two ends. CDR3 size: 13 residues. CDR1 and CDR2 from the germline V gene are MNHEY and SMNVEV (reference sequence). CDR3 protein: CASRVQGGTEAFF. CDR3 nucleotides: TGTGCCAGCAGGGTACAGGGCGGCACTGAAGCTTTCTTT.

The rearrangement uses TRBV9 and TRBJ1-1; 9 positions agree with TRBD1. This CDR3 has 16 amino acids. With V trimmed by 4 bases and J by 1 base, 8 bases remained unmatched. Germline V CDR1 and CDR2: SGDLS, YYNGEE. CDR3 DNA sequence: TGTGCCAGCAGCCCCCTGGGGGGACAGGGGAACACTGAAGCTTTCTTT. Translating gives CASSPLGGQGNTEAFF.

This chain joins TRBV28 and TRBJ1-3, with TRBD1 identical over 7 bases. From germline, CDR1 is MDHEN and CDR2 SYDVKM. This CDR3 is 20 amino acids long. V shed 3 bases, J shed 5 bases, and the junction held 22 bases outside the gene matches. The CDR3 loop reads CASSFSSADSDRRNRNTIYF. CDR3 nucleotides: TGTGCCAGCAGTTTCTCTTCGGCGGACTCGGACAGGAGGAATCGAAACACCATATATTTT.

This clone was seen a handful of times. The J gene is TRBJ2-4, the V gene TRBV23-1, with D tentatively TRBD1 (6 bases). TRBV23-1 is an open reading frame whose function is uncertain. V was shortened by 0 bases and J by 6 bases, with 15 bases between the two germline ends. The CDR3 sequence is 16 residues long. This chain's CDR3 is CASSQSHRVNGNIQYF. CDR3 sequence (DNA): TGCGCCAGCAGTCAATCACACAGGGTGAATGGAAACATTCAGTACTTC.

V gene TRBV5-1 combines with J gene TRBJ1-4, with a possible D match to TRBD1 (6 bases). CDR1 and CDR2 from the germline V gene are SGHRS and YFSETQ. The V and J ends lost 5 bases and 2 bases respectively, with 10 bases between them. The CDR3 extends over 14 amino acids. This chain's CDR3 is CASSSDRTNEKLFF. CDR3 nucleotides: TGCGCCAGCAGTTCCGACAGGACTAATGAAAAACTGTTTTTT.

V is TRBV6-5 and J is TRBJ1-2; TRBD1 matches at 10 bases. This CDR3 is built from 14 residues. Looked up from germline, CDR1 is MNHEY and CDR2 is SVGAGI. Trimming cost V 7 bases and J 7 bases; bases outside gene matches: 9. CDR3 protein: CASNSWDRGSGYTF. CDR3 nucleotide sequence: TGTGCCAGCAATTCGTGGGACAGGGGATCTGGCTACACCTTC.

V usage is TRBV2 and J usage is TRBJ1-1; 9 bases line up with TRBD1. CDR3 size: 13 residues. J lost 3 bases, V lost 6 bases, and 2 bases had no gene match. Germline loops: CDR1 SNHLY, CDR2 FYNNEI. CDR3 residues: CASRGQGYTEAFF. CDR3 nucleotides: TGTGCCAGCAGGGGACAGGGATACACTGAAGCTTTCTTT.

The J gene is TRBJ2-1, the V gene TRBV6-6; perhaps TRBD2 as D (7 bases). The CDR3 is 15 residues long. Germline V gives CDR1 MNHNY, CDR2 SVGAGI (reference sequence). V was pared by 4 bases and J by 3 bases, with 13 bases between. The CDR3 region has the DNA TGTGCCAGCAGTTCCCGCGGGGGCATCTACAATGAGCAGTTCTTC. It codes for CASSSRGGIYNEQFF.

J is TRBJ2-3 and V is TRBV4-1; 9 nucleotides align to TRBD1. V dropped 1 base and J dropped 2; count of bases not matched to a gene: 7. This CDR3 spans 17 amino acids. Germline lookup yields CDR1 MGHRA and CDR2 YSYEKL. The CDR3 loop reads CASSQVLRTGATDTQYF. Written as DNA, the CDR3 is TGCGCCAGCAGCCAAGTGCTCCGGACAGGGGCCACAGATACGCAGTATTTT.

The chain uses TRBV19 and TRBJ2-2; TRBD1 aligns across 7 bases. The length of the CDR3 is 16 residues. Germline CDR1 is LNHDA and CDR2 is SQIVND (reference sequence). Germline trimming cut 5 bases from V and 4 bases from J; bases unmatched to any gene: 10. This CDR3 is CASSSRTGSATGELFF. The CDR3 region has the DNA TGTGCCAGTAGTTCTCGGACAGGCAGCGCCACCGGGGAGCTGTTTTTT.

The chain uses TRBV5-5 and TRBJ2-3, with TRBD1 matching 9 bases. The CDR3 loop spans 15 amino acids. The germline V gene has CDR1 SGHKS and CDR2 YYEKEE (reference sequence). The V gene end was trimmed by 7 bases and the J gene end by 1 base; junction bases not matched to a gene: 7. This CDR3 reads CASEGGQGGTDTQYF. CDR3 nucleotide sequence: TGTGCCAGCGAGGGGGGACAGGGAGGCACAGATACGCAGTATTTT. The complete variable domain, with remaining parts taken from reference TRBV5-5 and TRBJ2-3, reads DAGVTQSPTHLIKTRGQQVTLRCSPISGHKSVSWYQQVLGQGPQFIFQYYEKEERGRGNFPDRFSARQFPNYSSELNVNALLLGDSALYLCASEGGQGGTDTQYFGPGTRLTVL.

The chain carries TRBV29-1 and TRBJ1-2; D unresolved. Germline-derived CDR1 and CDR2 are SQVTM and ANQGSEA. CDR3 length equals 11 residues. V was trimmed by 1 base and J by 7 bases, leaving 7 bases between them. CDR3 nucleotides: TGCAGCGTTGAAGCGGGTCTTGGCTACACCTTC. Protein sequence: CSVEAGLGYTF.

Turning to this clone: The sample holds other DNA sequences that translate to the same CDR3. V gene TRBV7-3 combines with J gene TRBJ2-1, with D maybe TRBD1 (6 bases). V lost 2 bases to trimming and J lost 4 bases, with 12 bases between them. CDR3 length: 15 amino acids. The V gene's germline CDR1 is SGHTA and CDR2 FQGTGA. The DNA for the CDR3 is TGTGCCAGCAGCTTATCAGGGCAGGGGTACAATGAGCAGTTCTTC. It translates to CASSLSGQGYNEQFF.

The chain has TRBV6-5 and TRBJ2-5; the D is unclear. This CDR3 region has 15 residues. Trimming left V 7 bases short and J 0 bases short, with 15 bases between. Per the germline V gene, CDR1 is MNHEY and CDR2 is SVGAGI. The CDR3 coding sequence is TGTGCCAGCACGAAAGACACAGATCACCAAGAGACCCAGTACTTC. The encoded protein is CASTKDTDHQETQYF.

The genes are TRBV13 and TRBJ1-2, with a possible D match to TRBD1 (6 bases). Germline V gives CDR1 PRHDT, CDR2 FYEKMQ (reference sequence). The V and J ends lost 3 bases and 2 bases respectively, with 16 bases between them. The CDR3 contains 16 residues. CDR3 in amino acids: CASSFFGLTGNYGYTF. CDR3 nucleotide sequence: TGTGCCAGCAGCTTTTTCGGCCTAACAGGGAACTATGGCTACACCTTC.

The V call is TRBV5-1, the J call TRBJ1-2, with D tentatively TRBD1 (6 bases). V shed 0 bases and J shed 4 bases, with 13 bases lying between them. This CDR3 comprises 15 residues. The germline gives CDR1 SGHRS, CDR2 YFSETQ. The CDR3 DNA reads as TGCGCCAGCAGCTTGGATGGGGGCGGCTTCTATGGCTACACCTTC. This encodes CASSLDGGGFYGYTF.

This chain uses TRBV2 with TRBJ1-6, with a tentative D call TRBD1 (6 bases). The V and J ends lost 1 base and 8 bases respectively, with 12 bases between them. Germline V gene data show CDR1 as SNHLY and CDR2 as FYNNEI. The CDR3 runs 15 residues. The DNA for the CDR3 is TGTGCCAGCAGTGAAGGCCAGGGGAGTTATTCACCCCTCCACTTT. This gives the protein CASSEGQGSYSPLHF.

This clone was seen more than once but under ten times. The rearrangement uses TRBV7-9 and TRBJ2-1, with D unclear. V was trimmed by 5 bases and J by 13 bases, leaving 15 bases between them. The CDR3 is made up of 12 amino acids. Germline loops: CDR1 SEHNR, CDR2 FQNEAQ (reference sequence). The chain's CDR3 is CASSIELRFQFF. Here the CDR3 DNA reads TGTGCCAGCAGCATCGAATTGAGGTTCCAGTTCTTC.

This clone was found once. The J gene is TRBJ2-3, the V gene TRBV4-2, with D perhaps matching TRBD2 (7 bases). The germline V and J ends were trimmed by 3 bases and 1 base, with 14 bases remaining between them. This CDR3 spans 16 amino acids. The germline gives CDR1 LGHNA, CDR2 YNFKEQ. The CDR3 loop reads CASSQLGGVGTDTQYF. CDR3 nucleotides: TGTGCCAGCAGCCAGCTAGGGGGGGTTGGCACAGATACGCAGTATTTT.

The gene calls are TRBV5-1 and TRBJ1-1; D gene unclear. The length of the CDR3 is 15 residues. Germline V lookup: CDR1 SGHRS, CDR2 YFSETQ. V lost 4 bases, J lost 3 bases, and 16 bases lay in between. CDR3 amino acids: CASSPDGEHHTEAFF. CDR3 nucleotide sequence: TGCGCCAGCAGCCCGGACGGGGAGCACCACACTGAAGCTTTCTTT.

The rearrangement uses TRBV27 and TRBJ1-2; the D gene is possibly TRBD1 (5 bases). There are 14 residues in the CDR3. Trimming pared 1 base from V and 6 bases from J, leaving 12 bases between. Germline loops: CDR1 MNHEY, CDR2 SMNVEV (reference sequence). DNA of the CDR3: TGTGCCAGCAGTTTATGGAATGGGGCTCATGGCTACACCTTC. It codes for CASSLWNGAHGYTF.

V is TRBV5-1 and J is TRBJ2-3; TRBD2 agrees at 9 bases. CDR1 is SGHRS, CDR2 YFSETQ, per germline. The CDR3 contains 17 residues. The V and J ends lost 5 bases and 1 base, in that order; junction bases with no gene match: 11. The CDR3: CASRSSGTPLRTDTQYF. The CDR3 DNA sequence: TGCGCCAGCAGATCTAGCGGGACCCCACTTCGCACAGATACGCAGTATTTT.

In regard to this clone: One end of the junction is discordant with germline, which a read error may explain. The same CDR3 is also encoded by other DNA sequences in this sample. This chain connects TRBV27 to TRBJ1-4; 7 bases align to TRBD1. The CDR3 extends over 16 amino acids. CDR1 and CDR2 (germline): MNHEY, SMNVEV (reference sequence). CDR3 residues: CASSLRGTAGNEKLFF. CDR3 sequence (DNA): TGCGCCAGCAGTTTAAGGGGGACAGCTGGGAATGAAAAACTGTTTTTT. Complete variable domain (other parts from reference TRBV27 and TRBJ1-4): EAQVTQNPRYLITVTGKKLTVTCSQNMNHEYMSWYRQDPGLGLRQIYYSMNVEVTDKGDVPEGYKVSRKEKRNFPLILESPSPNQTSLYFCASSLRGTAGNEKLFFGSGTQLSVL.

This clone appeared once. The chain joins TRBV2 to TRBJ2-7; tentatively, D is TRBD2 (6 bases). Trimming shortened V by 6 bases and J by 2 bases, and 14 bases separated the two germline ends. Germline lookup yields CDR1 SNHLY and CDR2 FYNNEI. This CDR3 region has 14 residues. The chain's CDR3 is CASSQGTFPYEQYF. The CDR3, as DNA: TGTGCCAGCAGCCAAGGGACTTTTCCCTACGAGCAGTACTTC.

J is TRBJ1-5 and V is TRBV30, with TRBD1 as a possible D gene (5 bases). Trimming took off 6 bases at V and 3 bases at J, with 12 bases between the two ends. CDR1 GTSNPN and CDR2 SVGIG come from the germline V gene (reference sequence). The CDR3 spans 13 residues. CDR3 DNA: TGTGCCTGTAGTAGCAGGGACAATCAGCCCCAGCATTTT. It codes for CACSSRDNQPQHF.

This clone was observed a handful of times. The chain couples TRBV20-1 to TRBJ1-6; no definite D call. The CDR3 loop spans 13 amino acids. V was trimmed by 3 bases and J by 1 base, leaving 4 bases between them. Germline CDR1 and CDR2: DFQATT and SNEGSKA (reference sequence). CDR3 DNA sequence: TGCAGTGCTAGTCCGTCCTATAATTCACCCCTCCACTTT. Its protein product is CSASPSYNSPLHF.

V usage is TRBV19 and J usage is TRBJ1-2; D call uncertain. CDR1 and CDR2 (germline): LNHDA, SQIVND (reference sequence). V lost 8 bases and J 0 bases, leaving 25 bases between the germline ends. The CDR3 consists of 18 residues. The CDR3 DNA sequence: TGTGCCAGTCAAGGCGGGATTTTTTTTCAAGGAGCTAACTATGGCTACACCTTC. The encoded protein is CASQGGIFFQGANYGYTF.

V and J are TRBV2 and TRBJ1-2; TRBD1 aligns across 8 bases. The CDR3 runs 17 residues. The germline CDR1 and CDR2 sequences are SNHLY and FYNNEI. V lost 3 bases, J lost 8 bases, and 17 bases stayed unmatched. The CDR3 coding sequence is TGTGCCAGCAGTGATAGGGCCATCCCGCAGGGGGCGCGGGGCTACACCTTC. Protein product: CASSDRAIPQGARGYTF.

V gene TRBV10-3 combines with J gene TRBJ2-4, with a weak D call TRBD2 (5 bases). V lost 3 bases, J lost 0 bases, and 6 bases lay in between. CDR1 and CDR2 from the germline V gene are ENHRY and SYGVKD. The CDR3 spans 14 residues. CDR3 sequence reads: CAISDGIAKNIQYF. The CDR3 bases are TGTGCCATCAGTGACGGGATAGCCAAAAACATTCAGTACTTC.

CDR3 residues: CASSPRQDLQETQYF. The CDR3 coding sequence is TGTGCCAGCAGTCCCCGACAGGACTTACAAGAGACCCAGTACTTC. The chain has TRBV27 and TRBJ2-5; maybe TRBD1 (6 bases). CDR1 and CDR2 (germline): MNHEY, SMNVEV (reference sequence). This CDR3 comprises 15 residues. Trimming pared 5 bases from V and 2 bases from J, leaving 15 bases between.